The 23 T cell receptor beta chains below come from one sample, sequenced in a study of T-cell reconstitution after alpha-beta-depleted transplantation in children listed by TCRdb under 2016. The treatment or condition label here, explained by the study, means: allogeneic hematopoietic cell transplantation with graft depleted of TCRalphabeta T cells and CD19 B cells. Library preparation employed PCR. TCRdb names Illumina HiSeq 2500 as the instrument used. TCR libraries were prepared with molecular barcoding, using unique molecular identifiers to normalize TCRbeta repertoire quantification. The raw public data were reprocessed by TCRdb itself: fastp quality trimming at Q25, MiXCR clonotype calling, in-frame beta chains only. Rows matching on CDR3 protein sequence are summarized as one entry with the most common DNA and genes. For this sample there are nearly 350,000 distinct CDR3 sequences; roughly 17% appear just once. The ten largest clones capture about 41% of the sample.

The sequencing used PBMCs, mostly from graft donor cells, collected 360 days after TCRalphabeta/CD19-depleted stem cell transplant. The receptors were sampled from a male patient between 2 and 10 years old who had a stem cell transplant for acute lymphoblastic leukemia, so the T cells may come from the graft donor.

J is TRBJ2-3 and V is TRBV28; maybe TRBD2 (6 bases). The CDR3 loop spans 17 amino acids. The ends were cut back, 2 bases at V and 0 bases at J, with 15 bases in the middle. Germline CDR1 and CDR2: MDHEN and SYDVKM. The CDR3 here is CASSLGLQRVSTDTQYF. The CDR3 DNA reads as TGTGCCAGCAGTTTAGGCCTCCAGCGGGTTAGCACAGATACGCAGTATTTT.

The rearrangement joins TRBV7-6 to TRBJ2-1; possibly TRBD2 for D (5 bases). The CDR3 loop spans 16 amino acids. V dropped 6 bases and J dropped 0 bases, with 15 bases sitting between them. Per the germline V gene, CDR1 is SGHVS and CDR2 is FNYEAQ. CDR3 nucleotide sequence: TGTGCCAGCAGTAACGGAGGTTCCCGCTCCTACAATGAGCAGTTCTTC. Translating gives CASSNGGSRSYNEQFF.

This chain links TRBV7-9 with TRBJ2-7; tentative D call: TRBD2 (6 bases). This CDR3 is built from 11 residues. V was cut by 7 bases and J by 4 bases, with 8 bases left in between. CDR1 is SEHNR and CDR2 is FQNEAQ in the germline V gene (reference sequence). The CDR3 spells CASIGGYEQYF. The CDR3 coding sequence is TGTGCCAGCATCGGGGGATACGAGCAGTACTTC.

This clonotype was picked up many times. The chain couples TRBV20-1 to TRBJ2-2; 10 bases line up with TRBD2. The CDR3 length is 16 residues. V lost 0 bases, J lost 6 bases, and 7 bases stayed unmatched. Germline V gene sequence: CDR1 DFQATT, CDR2 SNEGSKA (reference sequence). CDR3 region: CSARDPLAGVPGELFF. The CDR3 bases are TGCAGTGCTAGAGATCCTCTAGCGGGAGTGCCCGGGGAGCTGTTTTTT.

This clonotype showed up just a few times. The J gene is TRBJ2-1, the V gene TRBV19, with TRBD2 identical over 7 bases. This CDR3 is built from 15 residues. The J segment lost 3 bases and the V segment lost 4 bases, leaving 6 bases of the junction unmatched. The V gene's germline CDR1 is LNHDA and CDR2 SQIVND (reference sequence). CDR3 DNA sequence: TGTGCCAGTAGTACCCGCGGGAGATACTACAATGAGCAGTTCTTC. Translated: CASSTRGRYYNEQFF.

The chain uses TRBV20-1 and TRBJ2-5, with a tentative D call TRBD1 (6 bases). The V gene lost 3 bases and the J gene lost 7 bases, with 21 bases spanning the gap. Germline lookup yields CDR1 DFQATT and CDR2 SNEGSKA (reference sequence). The CDR3 is made up of 15 amino acids. The DNA of the CDR3 is TGCAGTGCTAGGGATTCTGTGGGGGCCCGTTGGACCCAGTACTTC. Translated: CSARDSVGARWTQYF.

This clonotype occurred many times. J is TRBJ2-3 and V is TRBV7-2, with unresolved D. Germline-derived CDR1 and CDR2 are SGHTA and FQGNSA. The V and J ends lost 0 bases and 5 bases respectively, with 6 bases between them. The CDR3 is 13 amino acids. CDR3 residues: CASSLAPRDTQYF. The CDR3 DNA reads as TGTGCCAGCAGCTTAGCCCCCCGAGATACGCAGTATTTT.

This clonotype has just a few counts. CDR3 region: CASSLIYGEGPVDTEAFF. CDR3 DNA sequence: TGTGCCAGCAGCTTAATTTACGGAGAAGGGCCGGTTGACACTGAAGCTTTCTTT. V usage is TRBV11-1 and J usage is TRBJ1-1; D remains ambiguous. V gave up 2 bases and J gave up 3 bases, with 22 bases separating them. Per germline, CDR1 SGHAT and CDR2 FQDESV (reference sequence). The CDR3 has 18 residues.

This clonotype was seen a handful of times. The chain recombines TRBV20-1 with TRBJ1-1; possibly TRBD1 for D (5 bases). V was shortened by 2 bases and J by 4 bases, with 11 bases between the two germline ends. There are 13 residues in the CDR3. Germline V CDR1 and CDR2: DFQATT, SNEGSKA (reference sequence). The CDR3 here is CSARRGGGTEAFF. CDR3 nucleotides: TGCAGTGCTAGACGCGGGGGGGGCACTGAAGCTTTCTTT.

This clonotype has only a few counts. J is TRBJ2-7 and V is TRBV9; no definite D call. The CDR3 spans 14 residues. Germline CDR1 is SGDLS and CDR2 is YYNGEE. V lost 0 bases, J lost 2 bases, and 9 bases lay in between. The CDR3 reads CASSVDGRTYEQYF. The CDR3 DNA sequence: TGTGCCAGCAGCGTAGATGGCAGAACCTACGAGCAGTACTTC.

The sample holds many counts of this clonotype. CDR3 protein: CSGKTDPRGTDTQYF. The CDR3 region has the DNA TGCAGCGGTAAGACAGACCCAAGGGGCACAGATACGCAGTATTTT. The chain joins TRBV29-1 to TRBJ2-3; perhaps TRBD1 as D (5 bases). The CDR3 is 15 residues long. The germline V gene encodes CDR1 SQVTM and CDR2 ANQGSEA. Between the trimmed V and J ends, which lost 7 bases and 1 base, there was a span of 18 bases.

This clonotype turned up a few times. The chain links TRBV6-2 or TRBV6-3 to TRBJ2-1; D unresolved. Germline CDR1 reads MNHEY; CDR2 reads SVGEGT. The CDR3 runs to 14 residues. Deletions cut 4 bases from V and 4 bases from J, with 11 bases between. In DNA, the CDR3 is TGTGCCAGCAGTTTGATTGTAGGTTACAATGAGCAGTTCTTC. Translation gives CASSLIVGYNEQFF.

This clonotype was seen at least ten times. V and J are TRBV5-1 and TRBJ1-3; D uncertain. The CDR3 sequence is 14 residues long. Deletions cut 2 bases from V and 4 bases from J, with 10 bases between. Germline V gives CDR1 SGHRS, CDR2 YFSETQ. The CDR3 bases are TGCGCCAGCAGCTTAAGCGGGTCAGGAAACACCATATATTTT. It codes for CASSLSGSGNTIYF.

This clonotype has a handful of counts. The chain has TRBV5-1 and TRBJ2-5, with TRBD2 identical over 10 bases. The V gene's germline CDR1 is SGHRS and CDR2 YFSETQ. V trimming: 4 bases; J trimming: 4 bases; junction bases outside the gene matches: 10. The CDR3 loop spans 16 amino acids. The CDR3 DNA is TGCGCCAGCAGCCCAAGGGCGCTAGCGGGAGCAGAGACCCAGTACTTC. Its translation is CASSPRALAGAETQYF.

The chain couples TRBV20-1 to TRBJ2-3, with TRBD2 as a possible D gene (5 bases). The CDR3 extends over 13 amino acids. Germline CDR1 is DFQATT and CDR2 is SNEGSKA (reference sequence). Between the trimmed V and J ends, which lost 6 bases and 1 base, there was a span of 11 bases. In DNA, the CDR3 is TGCAGTGCCCCGTCCGGGGGCACAGATACGCAGTATTTT. Amino acids: CSAPSGGTDTQYF.

Notes on this clonotype: This likely comes from a read error, as the CDR3 has no conserved phenylalanine or tryptophan at its end. The V call is TRBV12-3 or TRBV12-4, the J call TRBJ1-5; no clear D. The CDR3 sequence is 14 residues long. Trimming left V 3 bases short and J 4 bases short, with 10 bases between. The CDR3 loop is CASSFTGFNQPQHC. In DNA, the CDR3 is TGTGCCAGCAGTTTCACGGGTTTTAATCAGCCCCAGCATTGT.

The chain combines TRBV30 with TRBJ1-1; 8 bases fit TRBD1. Germline V gene data show CDR1 as GTSNPN and CDR2 as SVGIG (reference sequence). This CDR3 comprises 16 residues. The J segment lost 2 bases and the V segment lost 1 base, leaving 9 bases of the junction unmatched. CDR3 loop: CAWSASTGAINTEAFF. The CDR3 DNA reads as TGTGCCTGGAGTGCCTCGACAGGGGCTATCAACACTGAAGCTTTCTTT.

The sample holds one count of this clonotype. V and J are TRBV24-1 and TRBJ2-7; TRBD2 matches 7 bases. Germline V CDR1 and CDR2: KGHDR, SFDVKD. J was trimmed by 6 bases and V by 4 bases; bases with no gene match: 8. The CDR3 is 14 amino acids. The CDR3 reads CATSDSGTMGEQYF. The CDR3 DNA reads TGTGCCACCAGTGACTCCGGGACTATGGGCGAGCAGTACTTC.

This sequence joins TRBV9 and TRBJ1-2, with 7 positions matching TRBD1. The germline CDR1 and CDR2 sequences are SGDLS and YYNGEE. V was pared by 4 bases and J by 0 bases, with 6 bases of the junction left unmatched. CDR3 length: 15 amino acids. The CDR3 nucleotides read TGTGCCAGCAGCCCAGGGACAGCTCCTAACTATGGCTACACCTTC. Encoded protein: CASSPGTAPNYGYTF.

The chain is built from TRBV28 and TRBJ2-3; 10 bases align to TRBD2. Germline CDR1 reads MDHEN; CDR2 reads SYDVKM. The CDR3 contains 21 residues. The junction had 21 bases not matched to a gene; V was cut back by 6 bases and J by 0 bases. CDR3 protein: CASSIRGLADLPTHSTDTQYF. CDR3 sequence (DNA): TGTGCCAGCAGCATACGCGGACTAGCGGATCTTCCGACACATAGCACAGATACGCAGTATTTT.

This clonotype was found a few times. V and J are TRBV4-2 and TRBJ1-2, with 9 bases matching TRBD1. V was clipped by 4 bases and J by 5 bases; unmatched bases: 20. This CDR3 has 19 residues. The V gene's germline CDR1 is LGHNA and CDR2 YNFKEQ. The CDR3 here is CASSLRGGTGKLGPYGYTF. The CDR3, as DNA: TGTGCCAGCAGCCTCAGGGGAGGGACAGGGAAACTGGGTCCATATGGCTACACCTTC.

In its sample, this clonotype was seen many times. The chain uses TRBV20-1 and TRBJ2-2; D is unclear. CDR3 size: 13 residues. The germline CDR1 and CDR2 sequences are DFQATT and SNEGSKA (reference sequence). The CDR3 is CSALDQNTGELFF. Here the CDR3 DNA reads TGCAGCGCCCTCGACCAGAACACCGGGGAGCTGTTTTTT.

V and J are TRBV10-3 and TRBJ1-4; D remains unclear. This CDR3 is 13 amino acids long. V lost 2 bases to trimming and J lost 4 bases, with 5 bases between them. Germline lookup yields CDR1 ENHRY and CDR2 SYGVKD. The CDR3 here is CAISEDNNEKLFF. The CDR3 bases are TGTGCCATCAGTGAGGACAATAATGAAAAACTGTTTTTT.